This is a list of T cell receptor beta chains from one sample in a study of blood T cell repertoires in COVID-19. TCRdb's copy holds only in-frame clones and misses some; the assay was immunoSEQ multiplex PCR. This sample has roughly 150,000 clones, with roughly 84% found just once. The sequencing input was PBMCs or T cells enriched from blood (not recorded which). These receptors were collected from a man in his fifties or sixties who had recovered from COVID-19. The CDR3 runs from the conserved cysteine through the conserved F or W. D genes are given only for firm matches. Not every row has a clone size; where given, it reads once, few, many or a size class.

>TRBJ2-7|13|TRBV20-1|.|TRBD2
TGCAGTGCTAGTGCCTGGGGGGGACGAGAGCAGTACTTC
CSASAWGGREQYF
>TRBJ1-2|11|TRBV29-1|.|.
TGCAGCGTTGATTCCGGGGATGGCTACACCTTC
CSVDSGDGYTF
>TRBJ1-2|11|TRBV7-9|.|.
TGTGCCAGCAGCCAGGACTATGGCTACACCTTC
CASSQDYGYTF
>TRBJ2-7|18|TRBV25-1|.|.
TGTGCCAGCACTAGGGGGGCTAGCGGAACGCCTGGGGGATACGAGCAGTACTTC
CASTRGASGTPGGYEQYF
>TRBJ1-4|14|TRBV3-1/TRBV3-2|.|TRBD1
TGTGCCAGCAGCCGACGGACAGGGGGTGAAAAACTGTTTTTT
CASSRRTGGEKLFF
>TRBJ1-1|12|TRBV27|.|.
TGTGCCAGCAGTTTAAGAGGGACTGAAGCTTTCTTT
CASSLRGTEAFF
>TRBJ2-1|16|TRBV20-1|.|TRBD2
TGCAGTGCTAGTCGGACTAGCGGGAGAAGATACGTGGAGCAGTTCTTC
CSASRTSGRRYVEQFF
>TRBJ1-1|14|TRBV7-9|.|.
TGTGCCAGCAGCTTAGGGGGGGAGAACACTGAAGCTTTCTTT
CASSLGGENTEAFF
>TRBJ2-1|13|TRBV7-2|.|.
TGTGCCAGCAGCTTAGTCCGCGCGGTTGAGCAGTTCTTC
CASSLVRAVEQFF
>TRBJ1-5|17|TRBV10-3|.|TRBD1
TGTGCCATCAGCTCCGACAGGGGGCGTATGAGCAATCAGCCCCAGCATTTT
CAISSDRGRMSNQPQHF
>TRBJ1-2|13|TRBV12-3/TRBV12-4|.|.
TGTGCCAGCAGCCCCCGACAGTCCTTCGGCTACACCTTC
CASSPRQSFGYTF
>TRBJ1-1|14|TRBV11-1|.|.
TGTGCCAGCAGCTTAGCGATTGGCCTCACTGAAGCTTTCTTT
CASSLAIGLTEAFF
>TRBJ1-5|16|TRBV5-5|.|TRBD1
TGTGCCAGCAGCTTGGCCGGACAGGGACCGAGTCAGCCCCAGCATTTT
CASSLAGQGPSQPQHF
>TRBJ2-7|14|TRBV5-1|once|.
TGCGCCAGCAGCTCCCAACCTGTAGCTGGCGAGCAGTACTTC
CASSSQPVAGEQYF
>TRBJ2-2|14|TRBV6-4|.|.
TGTGCCAGCAGTGACGGCGGGGCGTCCGGGGAGCTGTTTTTT
CASSDGGASGELFF
>TRBJ2-5|17|TRBV7-6|once|TRBD2
TGTGCCAGCAGCTTATTTGGACCTAGCGGGGGAAAAGAGACCCAGTACTTC
CASSLFGPSGGKETQYF
>TRBJ2-2|18|TRBV29-1|.|TRBD1
TGCAGCGTTCCAACTTCGACCGTTCCGGGACAGCACACCGGGGAGCTGTTTTTT
CSVPTSTVPGQHTGELFF
>TRBJ2-7|15|TRBV6-5|once|.
TGTGCCAGCAGTTACTCTTGGGACACCCTCTACGAGCAGTACTTC
CASSYSWDTLYEQYF
>TRBJ1-5|12|TRBV30|once|TRBD1
TGTGCCTGGGGACAGGGCAATCAGCCCCAGCATTTT
CAWGQGNQPQHF
>TRBJ1-6|16|TRBV9|.|.
TGTGCCAGCAGCGGCTCTCTAAGCTCCTATAATTCACCCCTCCACTTT
CASSGSLSSYNSPLHF
>TRBJ2-1|13|TRBV9|.|.
TGTGCCAGCAGCCCCTCTCGCGAGGATGAGCAGTTCTTC
CASSPSREDEQFF
>TRBJ2-1|14|TRBV27|.|.
TGTGCCAGCAGTTTAGCGGCCGGGGACAATGAGCAGTTCTTC
CASSLAAGDNEQFF
>TRBJ2-7|18|TRBV11-3|.|TRBD2
TGTGCCAGCAGCTTAGAATGGGGCGGGGGGGTCCACTCCTACGAGCAGTACTTC
CASSLEWGGGVHSYEQYF
>TRBJ2-7|15|TRBV29-1|once|TRBD1
TGCAGCGTTGTCCCCGGGACAGGGGAGGTGGACGAGCAGTACTTC
CSVVPGTGEVDEQYF
>TRBJ2-2|16|TRBV5-4|.|TRBD1
TGTGCCAGCAGTGGCGGATACAGGGGGAACACCGGGGAGCTGTTTTTT
CASSGGYRGNTGELFF
>TRBJ1-3|14|TRBV28|.|TRBD1
TGTGCCAGCGTCCTAGGGGGCGTCGGAAACACCATATATTTT
CASVLGGVGNTIYF
>TRBJ2-5|12|TRBV12-5|.|.
TGTGCTAGTGTGGAAGGACTGGGGACCCAGTACTTC
CASVEGLGTQYF
>TRBJ2-2|16|TRBV18|.|.
TGTGCCAGCTCACCACCAAAACAGGGGAGGACCGGGGAGCTGTTTTTT
CASSPPKQGRTGELFF
>TRBJ2-7|16|TRBV3-1/TRBV3-2|.|TRBD2
TGTGCCAGCAGCCAAGGGGAGGGGACTGGCTCCTACGAGCAGTACTTC
CASSQGEGTGSYEQYF
>TRBJ2-3|14|TRBV28|.|.
TGTGCCAGCAGTTTCGTAGCGGGCACAGATACGCAGTATTTT
CASSFVAGTDTQYF
>TRBJ1-5|16|TRBV28|.|TRBD1
TGTGCCAGCACCGACAGGGGGGTGGGAATCAATCAGCCCCAGCATTTT
CASTDRGVGINQPQHF
>TRBJ2-5|15|TRBV7-2|once|TRBD1
TGTGCCAGCAGCTTTGCGGGACAGGGAGTCGAGACCCAGTACTTC
CASSFAGQGVETQYF
>TRBJ1-2|15|TRBV18|.|TRBD1
TGTGCCAGCTCACCAAAAGACAGGGGCGATTGGGGCTACACCTTC
CASSPKDRGDWGYTF
>TRBJ2-3|15|TRBV19|.|.
TGTGCCAGTAGTATAGTGGGTGAGGGCACAGATACGCAGTATTTT
CASSIVGEGTDTQYF
>TRBJ2-1|15|TRBV24-1|.|.
TGTGCCACCAGTGATTTGCCGGGTTCCTACAATGAGCAGTTCTTC
CATSDLPGSYNEQFF
>TRBJ2-3|17|TRBV24-1|.|TRBD1
TGTGCCACCAGTGATCCGGGACAGGGTGTAGTGGCAGATACGCAGTATTTT
CATSDPGQGVVADTQYF
>TRBJ2-3|16|TRBV6-6|.|TRBD2
TGTGCCAGCAGGCGCACTAGCGGGGGGGCAACAGATACGCAGTATTTT
CASRRTSGGATDTQYF
>TRBJ2-1|15|TRBV9|.|.
TGTGCCAGCAGCGTAGCAGGACAGATATACAATGAGCAGTTCTTC
CASSVAGQIYNEQFF
>TRBJ2-7|15|TRBV13|.|TRBD2
TGTGCCAGCAGCCAGGGACTAGCGGGAGGGTACGAGCAGTACTTC
CASSQGLAGGYEQYF
>TRBJ2-1|14|TRBV5-1|.|.
TGCGCCAGCAGCTTGGATTCCTATAACAATGAGCAGTTCTTC
CASSLDSYNNEQFF
>TRBJ2-1|15|TRBV3-1/TRBV3-2|.|TRBD2
TGTGCCAGCAGCCAATACACTAGCGGGAGTAATGAGCAGTTCTTC
CASSQYTSGSNEQFF
>TRBJ1-1|15|TRBV11-2|few|.
TGTGCCAGCAGCTTCGGAACAGGGAGGAACACTGAAGCTTTCTTT
CASSFGTGRNTEAFF
>TRBJ2-7|14|TRBV5-1|.|TRBD2
TGCGCCAGCAGCCCCGGACTAGACTCCTACGAGCAGTACTTC
CASSPGLDSYEQYF
>TRBJ1-2|16|TRBV4-2|.|TRBD1
TGTGCCAGCAGCCCGGAGGGGGGACAGACTAACTATGGCTACACCTTC
CASSPEGGQTNYGYTF
>TRBJ1-1|15|TRBV7-2|.|.
TGTGCCAGCAGCTTGGAGGGACGGCGGAACACTGAAGCTTTCTTT
CASSLEGRRNTEAFF
>TRBJ1-6|14|TRBV5-1|.|.
TGCGCCAGCGGTTCGTGGACAGCGAGTTCACCCCTCCACTTT
CASGSWTASSPLHF
>TRBJ1-4|13|TRBV29-1|.|.
TGCAGCGCGGGACAAGCAACTAATGAAAAACTGTTTTTT
CSAGQATNEKLFF
>TRBJ1-2|15|TRBV15|few|.
TGTGCCACCAGCCGAAGGGCAGGGCCCATCTATGGCTACACCTTC
CATSRRAGPIYGYTF